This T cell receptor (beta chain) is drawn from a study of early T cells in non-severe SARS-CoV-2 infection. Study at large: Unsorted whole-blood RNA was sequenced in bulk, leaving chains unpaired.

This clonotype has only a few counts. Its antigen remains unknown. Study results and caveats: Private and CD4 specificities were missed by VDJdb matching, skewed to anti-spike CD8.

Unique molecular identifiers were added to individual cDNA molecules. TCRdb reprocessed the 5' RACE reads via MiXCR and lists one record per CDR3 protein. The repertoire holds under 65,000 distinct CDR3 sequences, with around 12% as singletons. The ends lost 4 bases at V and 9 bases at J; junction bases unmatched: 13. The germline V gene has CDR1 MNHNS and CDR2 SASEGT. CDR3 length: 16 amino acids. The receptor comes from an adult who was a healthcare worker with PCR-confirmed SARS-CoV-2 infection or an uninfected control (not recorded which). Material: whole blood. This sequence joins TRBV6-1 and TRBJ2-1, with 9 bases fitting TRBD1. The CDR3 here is CASSAIWDRAAGEQFF. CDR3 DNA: TGTGCCAGCAGTGCAATTTGGGACAGGGCAGCAGGTGAGCAGTTCTTC.